This is a list of T cell receptor beta chains from one sample in a study of shared clonotypes between healthy human individuals. Libraries were prepared by immunoSEQ multiplex PCR; TCRdb keeps only in-frame clonotypes and omits some of them. The sample has a few million clones, approximately 94% seen once. The sample comprised naive CD4+ T cells sorted from blood. These receptors were obtained from a man aged 18 to 30 in good health. Each CDR3 is given with its conserved first and last residue. A D gene is named only where the DNA matches it firmly. Rows may omit the clone size; those that give it use once, few, many or a size class.

d_gene	v_gene	abundance	j_gene	CDR3aa	CDR3nt
-	TRBV5-3	once	TRBJ1-2	CASTQGEHGYTF	TGTGCCAGCACTCAGGGCGAACATGGCTACACCTTC
TRBD2	TRBV5-5	-	TRBJ2-7	CASAPAGAGYEQYF	TGTGCCAGCGCCCCGGCGGGAGCGGGCTACGAGCAGTACTTC
-	TRBV30	-	TRBJ2-6	CAWSSALTSGANVLTF	TGTGCCTGGAGTTCGGCCCTAACCTCTGGGGCCAACGTCCTGACTTTC
-	TRBV30	-	TRBJ2-2	CAWSVFRNTGELFF	TGTGCCTGGAGTGTATTTCGGAACACCGGGGAGCTGTTTTTT
TRBD1	TRBV5-1	once	TRBJ2-6	CASSFPRTGSSGANVLTF	TGCGCCAGCAGCTTCCCGAGGACAGGTAGCTCTGGGGCCAACGTCCTGACTTTC
-	TRBV30	-	TRBJ1-2	CAWNPGAAGYTF	TGTGCCTGGAACCCTGGTGCAGCCGGCTACACCTTC
TRBD1	TRBV5-6	-	TRBJ2-5	CASSSTGGRETQYF	TGTGCCAGCAGCTCAACAGGGGGCAGAGAGACCCAGTACTTC
-	TRBV9	once	TRBJ1-3	CASSPRPGASDNSGNTIYF	TGTGCCAGCAGCCCAAGGCCCGGGGCGTCTGACAACTCTGGAAACACCATATATTTT
TRBD1	TRBV19	-	TRBJ2-5	CASSMLRGGQGGETQYF	TGTGCCAGTAGTATGCTCCGAGGGGGACAGGGAGGAGAGACCCAGTACTTC
-	TRBV5-6	-	TRBJ2-2	CASSSVSTGELFF	TGTGCCAGCAGCTCGGTCAGCACCGGGGAGCTGTTTTTT
-	TRBV6-6	-	TRBJ2-1	CASSYLAVRYNEQFF	TGTGCCAGCAGTTACCTGGCGGTTCGATACAATGAGCAGTTCTTC
TRBD1	TRBV5-6	-	TRBJ1-6	CASSFDLGQAGDSPLHF	TGTGCCAGCAGCTTCGACCTAGGACAGGCAGGTGATTCACCCCTCCACTTT
-	TRBV7-2	-	TRBJ1-3	CASSRGSGNTIYF	TGTGCCAGCAGTAGGGGTTCTGGAAACACCATATATTTT
-	TRBV6-1	once	TRBJ2-7	CASSEVAQGFYEQYF	TGTGCCAGCAGTGAAGTCGCTCAGGGCTTTTACGAGCAGTACTTC
-	TRBV10-3	-	TRBJ1-1	CAIRGGAPNTEAFF	TGTGCCATACGAGGGGGGGCCCCGAACACTGAAGCTTTCTTT
-	TRBV5-4	once	TRBJ2-7	CASSPPQLGSSYEQYF	TGTGCCAGCAGCCCCCCCCAGCTGGGGAGCTCCTACGAGCAGTACTTC
-	TRBV6-5	-	TRBJ1-3	CASYSGNTIYF	TGTGCCAGCTACTCTGGAAACACCATATATTTT
-	TRBV19	-	TRBJ2-7	CASIMGGNWYSYEQYF	TGTGCCAGTATAATGGGGGGAAATTGGTATTCCTACGAGCAGTACTTC
-	TRBV29-1	-	TRBJ1-1	CSVLSDRSPEAFF	TGCAGCGTTCTCTCTGACAGGAGCCCTGAAGCTTTCTTT
TRBD1	TRBV7-9	-	TRBJ2-6	CASSTRDSISGANVLTF	TGTGCCAGCAGCACCCGGGACAGCATCTCTGGGGCCAACGTCCTGACTTTC
TRBD2	TRBV9	-	TRBJ2-2	CASSIPSGRAHTGELFF	TGTGCCAGCAGCATCCCTAGCGGGAGGGCCCACACCGGGGAGCTGTTTTTT
-	TRBV7-9	-	TRBJ2-7	CASSSTQGAIHEQYF	TGTGCCAGCAGCTCGACTCAAGGGGCAATACACGAGCAGTACTTC
TRBD2	TRBV5-4	-	TRBJ2-1	CASSGAGGSYNEQFF	TGTGCCAGCAGCGGAGCGGGAGGGTCCTACAATGAGCAGTTCTTC
-	TRBV6-5	-	TRBJ2-1	CASSMYRVSNEQFF	TGTGCCAGCAGCATGTACAGGGTTAGCAATGAGCAGTTCTTC
-	TRBV5-5	-	TRBJ1-2	CASSPWGANNYGYTF	TGTGCCAGCAGTCCCTGGGGGGCGAATAACTATGGCTACACCTTC
-	TRBV2	-	TRBJ2-4	CASSVGAVAKNIQYF	TGTGCCAGCAGTGTGGGGGCAGTAGCCAAAAACATTCAGTACTTC
-	TRBV9	-	TRBJ2-1	CASSTRRGGTSYNEQFF	TGTGCCAGCAGCACCCGTCGGGGCGGGACATCCTACAATGAGCAGTTCTTC
-	TRBV29-1	-	TRBJ2-2	CSVEVGQRTNTGELFF	TGCAGCGTAGAAGTAGGACAGAGAACGAACACCGGGGAGCTGTTTTTT
-	TRBV30	-	TRBJ2-5	CAWTPQETQYF	TGTGCCTGGACACCCCAAGAGACCCAGTACTTC
-	TRBV2	-	TRBJ2-1	CASSKEAVNEQFF	TGTGCCAGCAGCAAGGAGGCTGTGAATGAGCAGTTCTTC
-	TRBV28	-	TRBJ1-3	CASSLWSGISGNTIYF	TGTGCCAGCAGTTTATGGTCAGGTATCTCTGGAAACACCATATATTTT
-	TRBV5-6	-	TRBJ1-1	CASSEPGRAINTEAFF	TGTGCCAGCAGCGAACCCGGCAGGGCTATCAACACTGAAGCTTTCTTT
-	TRBV29-1	few	TRBJ1-1	CSVLDSEAFF	TGCAGCGTTCTCGACAGTGAAGCTTTCTTT
-	TRBV6-5	-	TRBJ1-2	CASTNTGVHGYTF	TGTGCCAGCACTAATACGGGGGTCCATGGCTACACCTTC
-	TRBV30	-	TRBJ1-5	CAWSVGDNNQPQHF	TGTGCCTGGAGTGTAGGGGACAACAATCAGCCCCAGCATTTT
-	TRBV7-8	-	TRBJ1-2	CASDRKPYGYTF	TGTGCCAGCGATAGAAAGCCGTATGGCTACACCTTC
-	TRBV5-1	-	TRBJ2-7	CASSSPRDSYEQYF	TGCGCCAGCAGCTCGCCAAGGGACTCCTACGAGCAGTACTTC
-	TRBV19	-	TRBJ2-5	CASSVRSGRGETQYF	TGTGCCAGTAGTGTAAGATCGGGCAGGGGAGAGACCCAGTACTTC
TRBD1	TRBV5-1	-	TRBJ2-2	CASRLTNGTGNTGELFF	TGCGCCAGCAGGCTCACCAACGGGACAGGGAACACCGGGGAGCTGTTTTTT
-	TRBV19	-	TRBJ2-5	CASSPPLGQGETQYF	TGTGCCAGTAGTCCGCCCCTGGGGCAGGGGGAGACCCAGTACTTC